This entry lists 22 T cell receptor beta chains sequenced from one sample in a study of radiotherapy plus CTLA-4 blockade in lung cancer. The method was immunoSEQ multiplex PCR; TCRdb's version includes in-frame clones alone and lacks a portion of them. The sample records 60,000 to 85,000 clones, 70% to 90% being singletons. Sequencing used peripheral blood, obtained from a patient treated with radiotherapy plus ipilimumab. These receptors were taken from a human donor with non-small cell lung cancer who had stable disease on radiotherapy plus ipilimumab.

Comments on this clone: The junction and the germline gene differ at one end; a read error may be behind it. V is TRBV28 and J is TRBJ1-1; 9 bases fit TRBD1. The CDR3 runs 14 residues. The germline V gene has CDR1 MDHEN and CDR2 SYDVKM. The CDR3 loop reads CASSFTGGDTGAFF. The CDR3 DNA reads TGTGCCAGCAGTTTTACAGGGGGCGACACTGGAGCTTTCTTT.

V is TRBV28 and J is TRBJ2-7; 7 bases fit TRBD2. The CDR3 length is 13 residues. V lost 10 bases and J lost 5; bases outside the gene matches: 11. CDR1 and CDR2 (germline): MDHEN, SYDVKM. The CDR3 DNA is TGTGCCACCAACCCAAGCGGGACTCACGAGCAGTACTTC. Translation gives CATNPSGTHEQYF. Full variable domain (missing parts from reference TRBV28 and TRBJ2-7): DVKVTQSSRYLVKRTGEKVFLECVQDMDHENMFWYRQDPGLGLRLIYFSYDVKMKEKGDIPEGYSVSREKKERFSLILESASTNQTSMYLCATNPSGTHEQYFGPGTRLTVT.

V and J are TRBV18 and TRBJ1-2, with D tentatively TRBD1 (5 bases). V lost 3 bases, J lost 2 bases, and 16 bases lay in between. The CDR3 sequence is 16 residues long. Per the germline V gene, CDR1 is KGHSH and CDR2 is LQKENI. CDR3 amino acids: CASSPLRVGANYGYTF. Written as DNA, the CDR3 is TGTGCCAGCTCACCTCTCCGAGTAGGGGCGAACTATGGCTACACCTTC.

This clone was recorded only once. The V call is TRBV28, the J call TRBJ1-1; D is undetermined. The CDR3 totals 13 residues. V gave up 8 bases and J gave up 3 bases, with 13 bases separating them. Looked up from germline, CDR1 is MDHEN and CDR2 is SYDVKM. This CDR3 is CASSLRADTEAFF. CDR3 DNA: TGTGCCAGCTCGCTTAGAGCGGACACTGAAGCTTTCTTT.

This chain connects TRBV11-2 to TRBJ2-7; no definite D call. Trimming left V 8 bases short and J 2 bases short, with 16 bases between. The CDR3 has 14 amino acids. The germline CDR1 and CDR2 sequences are SGHAT and FQNNGV. CDR3 DNA sequence: TGTGCCAGCGGCCCCCCGGGTTTGGCCTACGAGCAGTACTTC. Its protein is CASGPPGLAYEQYF.

This sequence joins TRBV5-1 and TRBJ1-4; D gene ambiguous. Trimming cost V 3 bases and J 6 bases, with 15 bases left between them. The germline V gene encodes CDR1 SGHRS and CDR2 YFSETQ. The CDR3 extends over 15 amino acids. CDR3 protein: CASSSGGRVDEKLFF. In DNA form, the CDR3 reads TGCGCCAGCAGCTCAGGAGGGAGAGTGGATGAAAAACTGTTTTTT.

The chain combines TRBV9 with TRBJ2-7; perhaps TRBD2 as D (5 bases). Deletions cut 0 bases from V and 6 bases from J, with 16 bases between. Germline CDR1 and CDR2: SGDLS and YYNGEE. The CDR3 consists of 15 residues. The CDR3 region is CASSVAGGSVSEQYF. For the CDR3, the DNA is TGTGCCAGCAGCGTAGCGGGCGGGTCTGTTAGCGAGCAGTACTTC.

This clone has only a few counts. V usage is TRBV15 and J usage is TRBJ1-1, with unresolved D. V dropped 1 base and J dropped 0 bases, with 9 bases sitting between them. This CDR3 is 15 amino acids long. The V gene's germline CDR1 is LNHNV and CDR2 YYDKDF (reference sequence). The CDR3 DNA follows: TGTGCCACCAGCAGAGGGCAGGCCCTGAACACTGAAGCTTTCTTT. Translation gives CATSRGQALNTEAFF.

The rearrangement links TRBV27 to TRBJ2-2; D is uncertain. V was cut by 2 bases and J by 2 bases, with 3 bases left in between. The CDR3 totals 13 residues. The germline V gene has CDR1 MNHEY and CDR2 SMNVEV (reference sequence). CDR3 protein: CASSLHNTGELFF. DNA of the CDR3: TGTGCCAGCAGTTTACACAACACCGGGGAGCTGTTTTTT.

This clone was counted a single time. The genes are TRBV2 and TRBJ2-7; D perhaps matches TRBD1 (7 bases). The CDR3 runs 13 residues. From germline, CDR1 is SNHLY and CDR2 FYNNEI. V lost 6 bases and J lost 3, with 12 bases in between. The chain's CDR3 is CASSRQGGYEQYF. The CDR3 DNA is TGTGCCAGCAGCCGGCAGGGGGGCTACGAGCAGTACTTC.

CDR3: CASRPSAGRSYEQYF. The CDR3 bases are TGTGCCAGCAGACCTTCTGCGGGGCGCTCCTACGAGCAGTACTTC. This chain connects TRBV28 to TRBJ2-7; the D gene is possibly TRBD2 (6 bases). V was shortened by 6 bases and J by 0 bases, with 15 bases between the two germline ends. Germline lookup yields CDR1 MDHEN and CDR2 SYDVKM. The CDR3 consists of 15 residues. The full variable domain, with the rest looked up from reference TRBV28 and TRBJ2-7, is DVKVTQSSRYLVKRTGEKVFLECVQDMDHENMFWYRQDPGLGLRLIYFSYDVKMKEKGDIPEGYSVSREKKERFSLILESASTNQTSMYLCASRPSAGRSYEQYFGPGTRLTVT.

This clone was detected a few times. The chain recombines TRBV27 with TRBJ1-6; no definite D call. CDR1 and CDR2 from the germline V gene are MNHEY and SMNVEV (reference sequence). The CDR3 spans 14 residues. The V gene lost 2 bases and the J gene lost 5 bases, with 7 bases spanning the gap. The DNA for the CDR3 is TGTGCCAGCAGTTTAGCCGGGGATAATTCACCCCTCCACTTT. As protein: CASSLAGDNSPLHF.

V usage is TRBV28 and J usage is TRBJ2-2, with 7 positions matching TRBD1. V shed 6 bases, J shed 5 bases, and the junction held 3 bases outside the gene matches. Per germline, CDR1 MDHEN and CDR2 SYDVKM. The CDR3 spans 13 residues. CDR3 region: CASRARGTGELFF. DNA of the CDR3: TGTGCCAGCAGGGCCAGGGGGACCGGGGAGCTGTTTTTT.

This clone has only one observation. The CDR3 loop reads CASSQIGQGSSGNTIYF. The CDR3 bases are TGTGCCAGCAGCCAAATCGGACAGGGGAGCTCTGGAAACACCATATATTTT. The V gene is TRBV14, the J gene TRBJ1-3, with 9 bases identical to TRBD1. Germline lookup yields CDR1 SGHDN and CDR2 FVKESK. CDR3 length: 17 amino acids. Trimming cost V 2 bases and J 0 bases; bases outside gene matches: 5.

V usage is TRBV28 and J usage is TRBJ2-7; 9 bases agree with TRBD2. Germline CDR1 MDHEN, CDR2 SYDVKM. V trimming: 6 bases; J trimming: 1 base; junction bases outside the gene matches: 19. This CDR3 is 19 amino acids long. CDR3 bases: TGTGCCAGCAGCTCCCCTTGGTCTAGCGGGAACAGAGGGTCCTACGAGCAGTACTTC. It yields the protein CASSSPWSSGNRGSYEQYF.

This clone showed up just a few times. The chain is built from TRBV19 and TRBJ2-2, with TRBD2 as a possible D gene (6 bases). The V gene lost 3 bases and the J gene lost 4 bases, with 12 bases spanning the gap. The CDR3 runs to 15 residues. CDR1 and CDR2 (germline): LNHDA, SQIVND (reference sequence). The CDR3 nucleotides read TGTGCCAGTAGTATGCCTGGCGGGGCCACCGGGGAGCTGTTTTTT. It specifies CASSMPGGATGELFF.

V is TRBV6-5 and J is TRBJ1-4; D is unresolved. The CDR3 has 16 amino acids. Trimming left V 0 bases short and J 8 bases short, with 16 bases between. Looked up from germline, CDR1 is MNHEY and CDR2 is SVGAGI. CDR3 sequence (DNA): TGTGCCAGCAGTTACTCCCGCCAGGCTCGAATCGAAAAACTGTTTTTT. It is translated as CASSYSRQARIEKLFF.

This chain uses TRBV5-1 with TRBJ1-2; 9 nucleotides match TRBD1. Germline V CDR1 and CDR2: SGHRS, YFSETQ. V gave up 0 bases and J gave up 7 bases; unmatched junction bases: 10. The CDR3 length is 16 residues. Here the CDR3 reads CASSLAPDRGRSGYTF. The CDR3 region has the DNA TGCGCCAGCAGCTTGGCCCCGGACAGGGGACGGAGTGGCTACACCTTC.

The chain carries TRBV28 and TRBJ2-5; possible D gene TRBD1, 6 bases. The CDR3 has 16 amino acids. CDR1 and CDR2 from the germline V gene are MDHEN and SYDVKM. The V gene lost 5 bases and the J gene lost 1 base, with 17 bases spanning the gap. DNA for the CDR3: TGTGCCAGCAGTCCTATTATCGGCAGGGGCCAAGAGACCCAGTACTTC. Translating it yields CASSPIIGRGQETQYF. The variable domain in full, completed from reference TRBV28 and TRBJ2-5, reads DVKVTQSSRYLVKRTGEKVFLECVQDMDHENMFWYRQDPGLGLRLIYFSYDVKMKEKGDIPEGYSVSREKKERFSLILESASTNQTSMYLCASSPIIGRGQETQYFGPGTRLLVL.

CDR3 protein: CASSASTSGEQFF. DNA for the CDR3: TGTGCCAGCAGCGCCTCGACTAGCGGAGAGCAGTTCTTC. The genes are TRBV7-3 and TRBJ2-1, with TRBD2 identical over 9 bases. The CDR3 spans 13 residues. With V trimmed by 5 bases and J by 10 bases, 6 bases remained unmatched. CDR1 SGHTA and CDR2 FQGTGA come from the germline V gene.

The genes are TRBV19 and TRBJ1-5; no clear D. The germline V gene has CDR1 LNHDA and CDR2 SQIVND (reference sequence). This CDR3 is built from 15 residues. V lost 7 bases and J 4 bases, leaving 17 bases between the germline ends. CDR3 in DNA: TGTGCCAGTACCCCCAAGGGTATCGGGAATCAGCCCCAGCATTTT. It codes for CASTPKGIGNQPQHF.

The genes are TRBV27 and TRBJ2-6, with no clear D. The CDR3 is made up of 19 amino acids. Germline lookup yields CDR1 MNHEY and CDR2 SMNVEV (reference sequence). Between the trimmed V and J ends, which lost 5 bases and 5 bases, there was a span of 25 bases. DNA of the CDR3: TGTGCCAGCAGTCCGTCTTATCCTGGGCTACAAAGTCGGGCCAACGTCCTGACTTTC. As protein: CASSPSYPGLQSRANVLTF.